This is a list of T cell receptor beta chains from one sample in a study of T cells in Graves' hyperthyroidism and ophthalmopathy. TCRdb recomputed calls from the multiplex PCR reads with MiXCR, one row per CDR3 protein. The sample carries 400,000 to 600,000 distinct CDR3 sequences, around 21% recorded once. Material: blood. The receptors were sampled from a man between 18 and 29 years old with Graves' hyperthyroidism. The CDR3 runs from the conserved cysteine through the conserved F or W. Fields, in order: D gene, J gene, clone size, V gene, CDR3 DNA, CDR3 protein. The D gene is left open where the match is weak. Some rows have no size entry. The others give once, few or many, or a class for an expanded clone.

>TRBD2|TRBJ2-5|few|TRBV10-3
TGTGCCATCAGCACAACTAGCGGGAGTAGAGAGACCCAGTACTTC
CAISTTSGSRETQYF
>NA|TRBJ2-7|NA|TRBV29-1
TGCAGCGTTGAAGATCCCAGTACCTACGAGCAGTACTTC
CSVEDPSTYEQYF
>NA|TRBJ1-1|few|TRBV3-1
TGTGCCAGCAGCCAAGGGTTGGGCAGACAAGAAGCTTTCTTT
CASSQGLGRQEAFF
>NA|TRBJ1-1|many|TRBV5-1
TGCGCCAGCAGCTTGGCTAGGAGCGGCACTGAAGCTTTCTTT
CASSLARSGTEAFF
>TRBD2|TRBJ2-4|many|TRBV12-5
TGTGCTAGTGGTTTGGATACAGCGGGGCTAGCCAAAAACATTCAGTACTTC
CASGLDTAGLAKNIQYF
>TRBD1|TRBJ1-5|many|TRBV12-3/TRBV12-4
TGTGCCAGCACCTTGAGCGGACAGGGCAATCAGCCCCAGCATTTT
CASTLSGQGNQPQHF
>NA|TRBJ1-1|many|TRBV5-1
TGCGCCAGCAGACTCAGGGGCGTCGACACTGAAGCTTTCTTT
CASRLRGVDTEAFF
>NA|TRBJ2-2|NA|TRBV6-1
TGTGCCAGCAGGCACGGCGCGAACACCGGGGAGCTGTTTTTT
CASRHGANTGELFF
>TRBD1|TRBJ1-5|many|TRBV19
TGTGCCAGTAGTATAACAGGGGGTAGCAATCAGCCCCAGCATTTT
CASSITGGSNQPQHF
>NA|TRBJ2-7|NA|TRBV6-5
TGTGCCAGCAGTTACTCGGCAGCGGGCTCCTACGAGCAGTACTTC
CASSYSAAGSYEQYF
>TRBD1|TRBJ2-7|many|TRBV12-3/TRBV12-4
TGTGCCAGCACTCTTGGGGCAGGGGGCGACGAGCAGTACTTC
CASTLGAGGDEQYF
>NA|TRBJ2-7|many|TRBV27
TGTGCCAGCTGTCAGGGTCCTTCCTACGAGCAGTACTTC
CASCQGPSYEQYF
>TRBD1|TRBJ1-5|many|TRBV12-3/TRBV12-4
TGTGCCAGCAGTTCCGGACAGGGGGGAACTCAGCCCCAGCATTTT
CASSSGQGGTQPQHF
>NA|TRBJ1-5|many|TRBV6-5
TGTGCCAGCAGTTACGGCCACTATAGCAATCAGCCCCAGCATTTT
CASSYGHYSNQPQHF
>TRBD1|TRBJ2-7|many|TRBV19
TGTGCCGCCGGACAGGGGAACGAGCAGTACTTC
CAAGQGNEQYF
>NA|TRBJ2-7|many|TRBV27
TGTGCCAGCAGTTTAAAGGGGGTGTCCTACGAGCAGTACTTC
CASSLKGVSYEQYF
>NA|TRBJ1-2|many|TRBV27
TGTGCCAGCAGAGGGGTCGAATCTAACTATGGCTACACCTTC
CASRGVESNYGYTF
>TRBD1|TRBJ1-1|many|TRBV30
TGTGCCTGCGGACAGGGAAGAAATACTGAAGCTTTCTTT
CACGQGRNTEAFF
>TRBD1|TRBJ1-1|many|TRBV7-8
TGTGCCAGCAGCGATAGGACAGGACTGAACACTGAAGCTTTCTTT
CASSDRTGLNTEAFF
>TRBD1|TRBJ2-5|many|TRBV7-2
TGTGCCAGCAGTACAAGTGACAGGGGAATGGCACTAGGAGAGACCCAGTACTTC
CASSTSDRGMALGETQYF
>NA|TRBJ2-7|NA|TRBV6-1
TGTGTCAGCAGGGAGTTCCTACGAACCTACGAGCAGTACTTC
CVSREFLRTYEQYF
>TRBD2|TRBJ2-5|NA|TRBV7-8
TGTGCCAGCAGAAAAACTAGCGGGGGCTTTGGTGGGACCCAGTACTTC
CASRKTSGGFGGTQYF
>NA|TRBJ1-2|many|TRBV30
TGTGCCTGGAGTATGGGGAATGGCTACACCTTC
CAWSMGNGYTF
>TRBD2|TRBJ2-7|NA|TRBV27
TGTGCCAGCAGTTTTAATAGGGACTACGGCTACGAGCAGTACTTC
CASSFNRDYGYEQYF
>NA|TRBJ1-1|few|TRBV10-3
TGTGCCATCAGTGACGGGAGTTGGGCTTTCTTT
CAISDGSWAFF
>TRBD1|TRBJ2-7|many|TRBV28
TGTGCCAGCGACTCCCGGGACAGGGGGCCGACCTACGAGCAGTACTTC
CASDSRDRGPTYEQYF
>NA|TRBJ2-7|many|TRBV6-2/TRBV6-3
TGTGCCAGCAGCCCTGGACGGCCTGGGGAGCAGTACTTC
CASSPGRPGEQYF
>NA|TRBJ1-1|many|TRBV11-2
TGTGCCAGCAGCTTGGGGACCTCGGGGTACACTGAAGCTTTCTTT
CASSLGTSGYTEAFF
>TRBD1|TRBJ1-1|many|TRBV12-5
TGTGCTAGTGGTCCACGGACAGGGGGGGAGGACACTGAAGCTTTCTTT
CASGPRTGGEDTEAFF
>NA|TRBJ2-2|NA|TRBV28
TGTGCCAGCAGAGATAGGGGGGCTTACACCGGGGAGCTGTTTTTT
CASRDRGAYTGELFF
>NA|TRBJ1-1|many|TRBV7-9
TGTGCCAGCAGCTTTGTCAGCACCCTTCCGTCTGAAGCTTTCTTT
CASSFVSTLPSEAFF